Following are 29 T cell receptor beta chains from one sample sequenced in a study of beta chain features in type 1 diabetes. The sequenced template was cDNA made from the entire isolated RNA. Method: immunoSEQ multiplex PCR; TCRdb's copy keeps in-frame clones and lacks some. The sample contains about 180,000 clones, about 13% of which appear only once. The sequenced sample was central memory CD4+ T cells from blood. Receptor source: a young woman in good health.

This clone was counted a few times. CDR3 nucleotide sequence: TGTGCCAGCAGTGGTCGGACAGGTCGGCCTACTGTGCAGTACTTC. Its translation: CASSGRTGRPTVQYF. This chain joins TRBV6-1 and TRBJ2-7; TRBD1 matches 7 bases. The J segment lost 9 bases and the V segment lost 4 bases, leaving 15 bases of the junction unmatched. The germline V gene has CDR1 MNHNS and CDR2 SASEGT. This CDR3 has 15 residues.

The gene calls are TRBV2 and TRBJ2-1; tentatively, D is TRBD1 (6 bases). Trimming stripped 8 bases from V and 7 bases from J, with 12 bases between. The CDR3 covers 12 residues. CDR1 and CDR2 (germline): SNHLY, FYNNEI. The CDR3 is CASPDRTNEQFF. The CDR3, as DNA: TGTGCCAGCCCTGACAGGACGAATGAGCAGTTCTTC.

The chain joins TRBV5-1 to TRBJ2-2; TRBD1 is a possible D gene (5 bases). This CDR3 has 16 residues. The germline V gene has CDR1 SGHRS and CDR2 YFSETQ. V was pared by 4 bases and J by 0 bases, with 13 bases between. The CDR3 region has the DNA TGCGCCAGCAGCCAACAGTCACAGGCGAACACCGGGGAGCTGTTTTTT. It translates to CASSQQSQANTGELFF.

This clone was recorded a few times. The CDR3 DNA reads TGCGCCAGCAGCTTGGGAGGGACTAGCGGGAGCTATTACAATGAGCAGTTCTTC. The encoded protein is CASSLGGTSGSYYNEQFF. The chain carries TRBV5-1 and TRBJ2-1; TRBD2 matches 14 bases. This CDR3 region has 18 residues. Looked up from germline, CDR1 is SGHRS and CDR2 is YFSETQ. The trim removed 0 bases at V and 4 bases at J, leaving 6 bases unmatched.

The gene calls are TRBV9 and TRBJ2-3; 11 bases line up with TRBD1. Germline V lookup: CDR1 SGDLS, CDR2 YYNGEE. The V gene end was trimmed by 6 bases and the J gene end by 3 bases; junction bases not matched to a gene: 3. This CDR3 has 14 amino acids. The CDR3 DNA follows: TGTGCCAGCACCCGGGACAGGGGGACAGATACGCAGTATTTT. Amino acids: CASTRDRGTDTQYF.

The chain uses TRBV30 and TRBJ1-5; D is uncertain. Trimming removed 3 bases at V and 2 bases at J, with 11 bases between. The CDR3 spans 14 residues. Germline lookup yields CDR1 GTSNPN and CDR2 SVGIG (reference sequence). CDR3 protein: CAWSVAGGNQPQHF. Written as DNA, the CDR3 is TGTGCCTGGAGCGTAGCCGGGGGCAATCAGCCCCAGCATTTT.

This clone was picked up a small number of times. The rearrangement uses TRBV29-1 and TRBJ1-1; tentative D call: TRBD1 (5 bases). The CDR3 is 13 residues long. The germline gives CDR1 SQVTM, CDR2 ANQGSEA. Trimming removed 0 bases at V and 0 bases at J, with 5 bases between. The CDR3 DNA is TGCAGCGTTGAAGAACAGGTGAACACTGAAGCTTTCTTT. Protein sequence: CSVEEQVNTEAFF.

There are a few counts of this clone. This rearrangement joins TRBV7-2 to TRBJ1-1; D possibly corresponds to TRBD1 (5 bases). CDR1 and CDR2 (germline): SGHTA, FQGNSA. The germline V and J ends were trimmed by 5 bases and 0 bases, with 13 bases remaining between them. The CDR3 is 15 residues long. CDR3 protein: CASSPRTSMNTEAFF. The DNA for the CDR3 is TGTGCCAGCAGCCCTAGGACATCCATGAACACTGAAGCTTTCTTT.

In this sample, this clone turned up a few times. The V call is TRBV6-6, the J call TRBJ1-2, with a weak D call TRBD1 (6 bases). Germline V gene lookup returns CDR1 MNHNY and CDR2 SVGAGI (reference sequence). With 2 bases removed from V and 7 bases from J, the gap between germline ends came to 14 bases. The CDR3 sequence is 14 residues long. The CDR3 bases are TGTGCCAGCAGTTACAACAGGGACCGCGCTGGCTACACCTTC. Its protein is CASSYNRDRAGYTF.

This chain links TRBV19 with TRBJ1-2; D may be TRBD1 (6 bases). Germline-derived CDR1 and CDR2 are LNHDA and SQIVND (reference sequence). CDR3 length equals 13 residues. V was pared by 7 bases and J by 0 bases, with 9 bases between. The CDR3 DNA follows: TGTGCCAGTACCCCAGGGGCTAACTATGGCTACACCTTC. Its translation: CASTPGANYGYTF.

This clone was found once. The chain combines TRBV19 with TRBJ2-7; 10 nucleotides align to TRBD1. In germline, CDR1 is LNHDA, CDR2 SQIVND (reference sequence). The CDR3 runs to 14 residues. After removal of 5 bases from V and 5 bases from J, the junction contained 6 bases not matched to a gene. The CDR3 DNA reads TGTGCCAGTAGTGGCCGGGACAGGGGAGACGAGCAGTACTTC. Translating it yields CASSGRDRGDEQYF.

The chain is built from TRBV4-3 and TRBJ1-2, with TRBD1 as a possible D gene (6 bases). The V gene lost 5 bases and the J gene lost 1 base, with 14 bases spanning the gap. The CDR3 runs to 15 residues. CDR1 and CDR2 (germline): LGHNA, YSLEER. The CDR3 DNA is TGCGCCAGCAGCAAACAGGGTAGAAGTAACTATGGCTACACCTTC. This gives the protein CASSKQGRSNYGYTF.

This clone was seen a handful of times. J is TRBJ2-7 and V is TRBV5-1, with a possible D match to TRBD2 (6 bases). Germline V CDR1 and CDR2: SGHRS, YFSETQ. Trimming removed 0 bases at V and 3 bases at J, with 13 bases between. There are 15 residues in the CDR3. CDR3 amino acids: CASSLELAYVYEQYF. The CDR3 nucleotides are TGCGCCAGCAGCTTGGAACTAGCATACGTCTACGAGCAGTACTTC.

This clone turned up a few times. The chain uses TRBV7-9 and TRBJ2-3; the match to TRBD2 covers 7 bases. This CDR3 region has 13 residues. Germline trimming cut 5 bases from V and 6 bases from J; bases unmatched to any gene: 5. In germline, CDR1 is SEHNR, CDR2 FQNEAQ (reference sequence). The CDR3, as DNA: TGTGCCAGCAGCCCCGGGGGGATCGATACGCAGTATTTT. It codes for CASSPGGIDTQYF.

V and J are TRBV4-3 and TRBJ2-5; 7 bases are a match to TRBD2. The ends lost 3 bases at V and 5 bases at J; junction bases unmatched: 9. The germline V gene encodes CDR1 LGHNA and CDR2 YSLEER. This CDR3 has 15 amino acids. CDR3 loop: CASSQQVRGGETQYF. CDR3 coding DNA: TGCGCCAGCAGCCAGCAGGTCCGGGGAGGGGAGACCCAGTACTTC.

The chain uses TRBV11-2 and TRBJ1-1; D might be TRBD1 (5 bases). Germline V lookup: CDR1 SGHAT, CDR2 FQNNGV. The CDR3 length is 13 residues. V was trimmed by 5 bases and J by 1 base, leaving 8 bases between them. Here the CDR3 reads CASSQQENTEAFF. For the CDR3, the DNA is TGTGCCAGCAGCCAACAGGAGAACACTGAAGCTTTCTTT.

The chain joins TRBV4-2 to TRBJ2-3, with D possibly matching TRBD2 (6 bases). V was shortened by 1 base and J by 0 bases, with 11 bases between the two germline ends. Germline values: CDR1 LGHNA, CDR2 YNFKEQ. This CDR3 is 16 amino acids long. Here the CDR3 DNA reads TGTGCCAGCAGCCAAGTAACAGCGGGCAGCACAGATACGCAGTATTTT. This translates into CASSQVTAGSTDTQYF.

This clone was picked up a small number of times. CDR3 in DNA: TGTGCCAGTAGTATTTCAACTCACAATGAGCAGTTCTTC. This codes for CASSISTHNEQFF. V and J are TRBV19 and TRBJ2-1; D gene uncertain. Germline V gene lookup returns CDR1 LNHDA and CDR2 SQIVND (reference sequence). V was pared by 3 bases and J by 5 bases, with 8 bases between. CDR3 length: 13 residues.

The rearrangement links TRBV30 to TRBJ2-7; D is possibly TRBD2 (5 bases). Trimming pared 5 bases from V and 5 bases from J, leaving 13 bases between. Germline V gene sequence: CDR1 GTSNPN, CDR2 SVGIG (reference sequence). The CDR3 loop spans 12 amino acids. DNA of the CDR3: TGTGCCTGGGACCAGTCCGGGGACGAGCAGTACTTC. Amino acid sequence: CAWDQSGDEQYF.

This sequence joins TRBV6-4 and TRBJ2-3; D remains unclear. Trimming removed 5 bases from V and 2 bases from J, with 8 bases in between. The CDR3 loop spans 13 amino acids. The germline CDR1 and CDR2 sequences are MRHNA and SNTAGT. The CDR3 coding sequence is TGTGCCAGCAGTTATCGTATCACAGATACGCAGTATTTT. Translating gives CASSYRITDTQYF.

The rearrangement uses TRBV6-5 and TRBJ2-1; 9 bases are a match to TRBD1. V shed 6 bases and J 5 bases; nucleotides not matched to a gene: 8. This CDR3 is built from 15 residues. Germline V gene data show CDR1 as MNHEY and CDR2 as SVGAGI. For the CDR3, the DNA is TGTGCCAGCAGGAACCGCCGGGACAGGGACAATGAGCAGTTCTTC. Residues: CASRNRRDRDNEQFF.

The chain is built from TRBV7-3 and TRBJ2-7, with TRBD2 matching 9 bases. J lost 5 bases, V lost 8 bases, and 13 bases had no gene match. The CDR3 covers 15 residues. Germline loops: CDR1 SGHTA, CDR2 FQGTGA. In nucleotides, the CDR3 is TGTGCCAGCGGAACCGGGCGGGAGGGCCGAGACGAGCAGTACTTC. This translates into CASGTGREGRDEQYF.

The chain carries TRBV2 and TRBJ1-4; D may be TRBD1 (5 bases). The CDR3 is 14 amino acids. Germline V gene sequence: CDR1 SNHLY, CDR2 FYNNEI. With 4 bases removed from V and 6 bases from J, the gap between germline ends came to 12 bases. The DNA of the CDR3 is TGTGCCAGCAGTGTGGATAGGGGCTATGAAAAACTGTTTTTT. Encoded protein: CASSVDRGYEKLFF. The whole variable domain, remainder taken from reference TRBV2 and TRBJ1-4, is EPEVTQTPSHQVTQMGQEVILRCVPISNHLYFYWYRQILGQKVEFLVSFYNNEISEKSEIFDDQFSVERPDGSNFTLKIRSTKLEDSAMYFCASSVDRGYEKLFFGSGTQLSVL.

This clone was found a few times. This chain connects TRBV11-2 to TRBJ2-1, with 10 bases that match TRBD1. The CDR3 is 15 amino acids. CDR1 SGHAT and CDR2 FQNNGV come from the germline V gene. The junction had 6 bases not matched to a gene; V was cut back by 5 bases and J by 5 bases. The CDR3 sequence is CASSLGQGTNNEQFF. In DNA, the CDR3 is TGTGCCAGCAGCCTGGGACAGGGGACCAACAATGAGCAGTTCTTC.

The V and J genes are TRBV19 and TRBJ1-1, with a tentative D call TRBD1 (5 bases). Germline-derived CDR1 and CDR2 are LNHDA and SQIVND (reference sequence). CDR3 size: 14 residues. Trimming took 4 bases from V and 3 from J, leaving 12 bases between them. CDR3 sequence (DNA): TGTGCCAGTAGTAACGGGGGTGACCACACTGAAGCTTTCTTT. Its protein is CASSNGGDHTEAFF.

The sample holds a few counts of this clone. The rearrangement links TRBV14 to TRBJ2-5, with 8 bases matching TRBD2. Per the germline V gene, CDR1 is SGHDN and CDR2 is FVKESK. The CDR3 loop spans 16 amino acids. With V trimmed by 2 bases and J by 4 bases, 9 bases remained unmatched. The CDR3 protein is CASSQTLAGKGETQYF. Here the CDR3 DNA reads TGTGCCAGCAGCCAAACCTTAGCGGGAAAGGGAGAGACCCAGTACTTC.

The chain recombines TRBV27 with TRBJ2-7; 10 positions match TRBD1. Germline V lookup: CDR1 MNHEY, CDR2 SMNVEV (reference sequence). This CDR3 is 15 amino acids long. J lost 3 bases, V lost 5 bases, and 7 bases had no gene match. The DNA for the CDR3 is TGTGCCAGCAGTCCGTCGACAGGGGGCCGCTACGAGCAGTACTTC. Protein product: CASSPSTGGRYEQYF.

This clone was detected many times. V gene TRBV25-1 combines with J gene TRBJ2-5, with D uncertain. Per germline, CDR1 MGHDK and CDR2 SYGVNS. The CDR3 has 12 residues. The V end was cut by 7 bases, the J end by 2 bases, with 8 bases between. In nucleotides, the CDR3 is TGTGCCAGCACAGGCAGGCAAGAGACCCAGTACTTC. Translation gives CASTGRQETQYF.

There are a few counts of this clone. V usage is TRBV30 and J usage is TRBJ1-5; D not certain. This CDR3 spans 15 amino acids. Germline-derived CDR1 and CDR2 are GTSNPN and SVGIG (reference sequence). V was cut by 3 bases and J by 1 base, with 13 bases left in between. This CDR3 is CAWSAGGSSNQPQHF. CDR3 sequence (DNA): TGTGCCTGGAGCGCCGGAGGCTCGAGCAATCAGCCCCAGCATTTT.